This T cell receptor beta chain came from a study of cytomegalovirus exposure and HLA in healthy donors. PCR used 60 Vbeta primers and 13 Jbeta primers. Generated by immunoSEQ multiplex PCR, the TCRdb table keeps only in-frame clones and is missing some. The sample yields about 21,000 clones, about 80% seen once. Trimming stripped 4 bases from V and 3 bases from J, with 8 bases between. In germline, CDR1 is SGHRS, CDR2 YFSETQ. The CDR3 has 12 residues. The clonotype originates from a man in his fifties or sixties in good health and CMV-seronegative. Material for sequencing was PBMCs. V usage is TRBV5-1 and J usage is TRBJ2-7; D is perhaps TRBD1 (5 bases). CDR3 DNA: TGCGCCAGCAGCCCGGACATCTACGAGCAGTACTTC. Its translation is CASSPDIYEQYF.